The 21 T cell receptor beta chains presented below share a single source sample, sequenced in a study of OX40 agonist ivuxolimab in advanced cancers. The method was immunoSEQ multiplex PCR; TCRdb's version includes in-frame clones alone and lacks a portion of them. The table has 40,000 to 45,000 clones, roughly 80% seen once. The starting material was CD4+ or CD8+ T cells sorted from blood, obtained in a trial of the OX40 agonist ivuxolimab. These receptors originate from an adult with an advanced solid tumor such as melanoma, head and neck, liver or kidney cancer.

This chain links TRBV11-2 with TRBJ2-7; the match to TRBD2 covers 9 bases. The ends lost 5 bases at V and 5 bases at J; junction bases unmatched: 7. The CDR3 extends over 14 amino acids. Per the germline V gene, CDR1 is SGHAT and CDR2 is FQNNGV. CDR3 sequence: CASSKLAGGHEQYF. CDR3 nucleotides: TGTGCCAGCAGCAAACTAGCGGGTGGCCACGAGCAGTACTTC.

This clone was seen a single time. The chain links TRBV5-1 to TRBJ2-7; 8 nucleotides line up with TRBD1. V gave up 4 bases and J gave up 0 bases; unmatched junction bases: 3. CDR1 and CDR2 from the germline V gene are SGHRS and YFSETQ. CDR3 size: 14 residues. CDR3 residues: CASSTGQGSYEQYF. The DNA of the CDR3 is TGCGCCAGCAGCACCGGACAGGGCTCCTACGAGCAGTACTTC.

This clone was picked up a small number of times. The rearrangement links TRBV11-2 to TRBJ2-2, with TRBD2 matching over 8 bases. CDR1 and CDR2 (germline): SGHAT, FQNNGV. This CDR3 is built from 14 residues. The ends lost 5 bases at V and 8 bases at J; junction bases unmatched: 7. The CDR3 coding sequence is TGTGCCAGCAGCACTGAGCGGGGGAGGGGGGAGCTGTTTTTT. Translating it yields CASSTERGRGELFF.

This clone was recorded only once. This chain uses TRBV25-1 with TRBJ1-2; possibly TRBD1 for D (5 bases). The CDR3 sequence is 15 residues long. Germline V gene sequence: CDR1 MGHDK, CDR2 SYGVNS. V was clipped by 4 bases and J by 7 bases, with 19 bases between them. The CDR3 region has the DNA TGTGCCAGCAGTGCCTCGGGACGCCCAGGTGGTGGCTACACCTTC. This codes for CASSASGRPGGGYTF.

The V gene is TRBV18, the J gene TRBJ1-2; 12 nucleotides align to TRBD1. V dropped 3 bases and J dropped 3; count of bases not matched to a gene: 5. The V gene's germline CDR1 is KGHSH and CDR2 LQKENI. The CDR3 has 16 amino acids. CDR3 loop: CASSPSGTGGDYGYTF. CDR3 DNA: TGTGCCAGCTCACCTTCCGGGACAGGGGGCGACTATGGCTACACCTTC.

The chain uses TRBV4-1 and TRBJ1-5, with D unresolved. CDR3 length equals 13 residues. Germline V gives CDR1 MGHRA, CDR2 YSYEKL. Trimming pared 6 bases from V and 3 bases from J, leaving 9 bases between. Here the CDR3 reads CASRPDLNQPQHF. CDR3 DNA: TGCGCCAGCAGACCCGACCTCAATCAGCCCCAGCATTTT.

This clone occurred once. The chain combines TRBV29-1 with TRBJ1-2, with D hard to call. The CDR3 is 14 residues long. Per germline, CDR1 SQVTM and CDR2 ANQGSEA. V was cut by 1 base and J by 2 bases, with 11 bases left in between. The CDR3 DNA follows: TGCAGCGTTGAAGTAGCGGGTTTGAACTATGGCTACACCTTC. Translating gives CSVEVAGLNYGYTF.

This clone was observed a single time. V is TRBV5-4 and J is TRBJ2-1; a possible D gene is TRBD2 (5 bases). V gave up 4 bases and J gave up 3 bases, with 17 bases separating them. The CDR3 length is 16 residues. From germline, CDR1 is SGHNT and CDR2 YYREEE (reference sequence). CDR3 in DNA: TGTGCCAGCAGCGGAGCGGACGGGGAGTTCTACAATGAGCAGTTCTTC. Translation gives CASSGADGEFYNEQFF.

The chain carries TRBV11-3 and TRBJ1-1, with a tentative D call TRBD1 (6 bases). There are 13 residues in the CDR3. The ends were cut back, 5 bases at V and 6 bases at J, with 13 bases in the middle. Looked up from germline, CDR1 is SGHNT and CDR2 is YENEEA. In nucleotides, the CDR3 is TGTGCCAGCAGCCAATTCAGGGGCGCTGAAGCTTTCTTT. This codes for CASSQFRGAEAFF.

The gene calls are TRBV18 and TRBJ1-3; no clear D gene. Trimming removed 3 bases from V and 3 bases from J, with 18 bases in between. CDR1 KGHSH and CDR2 LQKENI come from the germline V gene. CDR3 length equals 17 residues. The chain's CDR3 is CASSPLAPPGGGNTIYF. The CDR3 coding sequence is TGTGCCAGCTCACCCCTCGCCCCCCCAGGAGGTGGAAACACCATATATTTT.

The chain combines TRBV7-6 with TRBJ2-2, with TRBD2 identical over 12 bases. V lost 2 bases to trimming and J lost 5 bases; unmatched junction nucleotides: 9. The CDR3 is made up of 18 amino acids. Germline CDR1 SGHVS, CDR2 FNYEAQ. The CDR3 spells CASSLRTSGTSGTGELFF. The CDR3 bases are TGTGCCAGCAGCTTAAGGACTAGCGGGACAAGCGGGACCGGGGAGCTGTTTTTT.

This chain connects TRBV7-9 to TRBJ1-4; 7 positions agree with TRBD1. This CDR3 contains 15 residues. Germline V lookup: CDR1 SEHNR, CDR2 FQNEAQ (reference sequence). The junction had 4 bases not matched to a gene; V was cut back by 3 bases and J by 3 bases. The CDR3 loop reads CASSLGGQPNEKLFF. DNA for the CDR3: TGTGCCAGCAGCTTGGGGGGACAGCCTAATGAAAAACTGTTTTTT.

V gene TRBV2 combines with J gene TRBJ2-7, with TRBD1 matching 7 bases. The CDR3 contains 15 residues. V was pared by 5 bases and J by 2 bases, with 9 bases of the junction left unmatched. CDR1 is SNHLY and CDR2 is FYNNEI in the germline V gene. CDR3 loop: CASSSFRDSPYEQYF. Here the CDR3 DNA reads TGTGCCAGCAGTTCCTTCCGGGACAGCCCCTACGAGCAGTACTTC.

There are a few counts of this clone. The chain combines TRBV30 with TRBJ2-5; 10 bases align to TRBD2. CDR1 is GTSNPN, CDR2 SVGIG, per germline (reference sequence). Trimming removed 0 bases from V and 5 bases from J; junction bases left unmatched: 3. The CDR3 is 14 amino acids. The CDR3 sequence: CAWSVGAGGETQYF. The DNA of the CDR3 is TGTGCCTGGAGTGTAGGAGCGGGAGGGGAGACCCAGTACTTC.

The chain combines TRBV28 with TRBJ2-5; TRBD2 is a possible D gene (6 bases). The CDR3 spans 14 residues. Germline V gene sequence: CDR1 MDHEN, CDR2 SYDVKM. V was pared by 3 bases and J by 0 bases, with 8 bases between. The CDR3 protein is CASSFWTNQETQYF. The CDR3, as DNA: TGTGCCAGCAGTTTTTGGACTAACCAAGAGACCCAGTACTTC.

This clone ranks as medium-sized (0.01 to 0.1%). The V gene is TRBV25-1, the J gene TRBJ2-5, with a weak D call TRBD2 (5 bases). The V gene lost 1 base and the J gene lost 4 bases, with 10 bases spanning the gap. The CDR3 totals 14 residues. Germline CDR1 is MGHDK and CDR2 is SYGVNS. This chain's CDR3 is CASSESGTRETQYF. The DNA of the CDR3 is TGTGCCAGCAGTGAATCGGGAACGCGAGAGACCCAGTACTTC.

This CDR3 is CASSSDSRWTQYF. Written as DNA, the CDR3 is TGTGCCAGCAGTTCGGACAGTCGATGGACCCAGTACTTC. The V gene is TRBV28, the J gene TRBJ2-5, with D maybe TRBD1 (6 bases). Germline assignment: CDR1 MDHEN and CDR2 SYDVKM. Deletions cut 4 bases from V and 7 bases from J, with 13 bases between. The CDR3 has 13 amino acids.

The rearrangement joins TRBV5-1 to TRBJ1-2; D may be TRBD1 (5 bases). CDR1 SGHRS and CDR2 YFSETQ come from the germline V gene. The ends were cut back, 3 bases at V and 6 bases at J, with 12 bases in the middle. The CDR3 sequence is 13 residues long. CDR3 bases: TGCGCCAGCAGCTCCTCGGACAAAAATGGCTACACCTTC. Translating gives CASSSSDKNGYTF.

V and J are TRBV5-8 and TRBJ1-2; D possibly corresponds to TRBD1 (5 bases). The length of the CDR3 is 15 residues. Per germline, CDR1 SGHTS and CDR2 YDEGEE. V lost 4 bases, J lost 3 bases, and 16 bases lay in between. The CDR3 DNA is TGTGCCAGCAGCAAGGGACTCCTCGCTTACTATGGCTACACCTTC. This gives the protein CASSKGLLAYYGYTF.

This rearrangement joins TRBV9 to TRBJ2-1, with TRBD2 matching 9 bases. J lost 9 bases, V lost 7 bases, and 8 bases had no gene match. The CDR3 covers 13 residues. CDR1 SGDLS and CDR2 YYNGEE come from the germline V gene. The CDR3 DNA is TGTGCCAGCGAACCTAGCGGGATGGGTGAGCAGTTCTTC. It is translated as CASEPSGMGEQFF.

The rearrangement links TRBV30 to TRBJ1-2, with 7 bases identical to TRBD1. Trimming removed 5 bases from V and 5 bases from J; junction bases left unmatched: 14. The CDR3 extends over 15 amino acids. Germline V gene data show CDR1 as GTSNPN and CDR2 as SVGIG (reference sequence). The CDR3 bases are TGTGCCTGGTATCGGGACAGATCTTTTGAGTATGGCTACACCTTC. This codes for CAWYRDRSFEYGYTF. Supplemented by reference TRBV30 and TRBJ1-2, the full variable domain reads SQTIHQWPATLVQPVGSPLSLECTVEGTSNPNLYWYRQAAGRGLQLLFYSVGIGQISSEVPQNLSASRPQDRQFILSSKKLLLSDSGFYLCAWYRDRSFEYGYTFGSGTRLTVV.